This T cell receptor (beta chain) was identified in a study of T cell changes during pregnancy in multiple sclerosis. Clones were read by immunoSEQ multiplex PCR, and TCRdb kept only the in-frame ones, dropping some. The table has around 62,000 clones, over 75% seen once. The V and J ends lost 3 bases and 7 bases respectively, with 17 bases between them. CDR1 and CDR2 (germline): SGHRS, YFSETQ. The CDR3 is 14 amino acids. The J gene is TRBJ2-7, the V gene TRBV5-1; tentative D call: TRBD2 (7 bases). Sequences were derived from peripheral blood, sampled in the third trimester of pregnancy. The source of this sequence is a female donor with multiple sclerosis, enrolled in a pregnancy study. This CDR3 is CASSSSGGWQEQYF. The CDR3 nucleotides are TGCGCCAGCAGCTCCTCGGGGGGCTGGCAGGAGCAGTACTTC.